This passage covers 6 T cell receptor beta chains from one sample sequenced in a study of T cells after yellow fever vaccination. TCRdb used MiXCR to reprocess the 5' RACE reads, holding one entry per CDR3 protein. The table has about 340,000 distinct CDR3 sequences, roughly an eighth seen once; the top ten hold roughly 3.1%. The sequencing here drew on CD4+ T cells sorted from PBMCs, taken 15 days after the yellow fever booster vaccination. Receptors were obtained from a man between 18 and 35 years old who received the YFV17D yellow fever vaccine.

This clonotype was detected a few times. The rearrangement uses TRBV20-1 and TRBJ2-5, with 7 bases fitting TRBD2. Germline assignment: CDR1 DFQATT and CDR2 SNEGSKA (reference sequence). Trimming removed 7 bases from V and 0 bases from J; junction bases left unmatched: 11. The length of the CDR3 is 15 residues. CDR3 in DNA: TGCAGTGTCACACGGGACTATACGTACCAAGAGACCCAGTACTTC. Translated: CSVTRDYTYQETQYF.

This clonotype was seen more than once but under ten times. The V call is TRBV20-1, the J call TRBJ2-2; 7 bases agree with TRBD2. The germline CDR1 and CDR2 sequences are DFQATT and SNEGSKA (reference sequence). V shed 2 bases, J shed 0 bases, and the junction held 3 bases outside the gene matches. CDR3 length equals 15 residues. The DNA of the CDR3 is TGCAGTGCTAGAAGAAGCGGGGCGAACACCGGGGAGCTGTTTTTT. It codes for CSARRSGANTGELFF.

The chain joins TRBV12-3 or TRBV12-4 to TRBJ1-1; D remains ambiguous. The CDR3 has 14 amino acids. V lost 8 bases and J 0 bases, leaving 13 bases between the germline ends. Here the CDR3 reads CASQTQNLNTEAFF. CDR3 DNA: TGTGCCAGCCAGACCCAGAACCTGAACACTGAAGCTTTCTTT.

This clonotype was seen a handful of times. This rearrangement joins TRBV5-4 to TRBJ2-3; 8 bases map to TRBD1. The CDR3 is 16 residues long. CDR1 and CDR2 from the germline V gene are SGHNT and YYREEE (reference sequence). V dropped 3 bases and J dropped 0; count of bases not matched to a gene: 6. The DNA of the CDR3 is TGTGCCAGCAGCTCGAACAGGGGGGCCAGCACAGATACGCAGTATTTT. Its protein is CASSSNRGASTDTQYF.

Concerning this clonotype itself: A clone one base away is much larger, so this may be a read error. The chain recombines TRBV7-2 with TRBJ2-1; D uncertain. The germline gives CDR1 SGHTA, CDR2 FQGNSA. This CDR3 has 16 amino acids. V dropped 4 bases and J dropped 7 bases, with 20 bases sitting between them. The CDR3 is CASSSYAGALQNEQFF. CDR3 DNA sequence: TGTGCCAGCAGCTCCTACGCCGGCGCCCTACAGAATGAGCAGTTCTTC.

The table lists this clonotype with a few counts. The chain has TRBV5-1 and TRBJ2-3; a weak D match, TRBD2 (6 bases). Germline-derived CDR1 and CDR2 are SGHRS and YFSETQ. CDR3 length: 16 residues. Trimming pared 3 bases from V and 1 base from J, leaving 15 bases between. The CDR3 is CASSSEGYLGTDTQYF. Written as DNA, the CDR3 is TGCGCCAGCAGCTCGGAGGGTTATTTGGGCACAGATACGCAGTATTTT.